Listed here are 8 T cell receptor beta chains from one sample, sequenced in a study of cytomegalovirus exposure and HLA in healthy donors. In the PCR, 60 Vbeta and 13 Jbeta primers were used. Measured with immunoSEQ multiplex PCR; TCRdb has only the in-frame clones, and not every one. Of about 170,000 clones listed, 73% are singletons. Source material: PBMCs. The receptors were sampled from a woman aged 18-30 years in good health and CMV-seropositive.

The chain joins TRBV4-1 to TRBJ1-2; 10 bases map to TRBD1. With V trimmed by 1 base and J by 5 bases, 4 bases remained unmatched. The CDR3 is made up of 15 amino acids. CDR1 is MGHRA and CDR2 is YSYEKL in the germline V gene. Here the CDR3 DNA reads TGCGCCAGCAGCCAAGTTCTGGGACAGGGGTATGGCTACACCTTC. This codes for CASSQVLGQGYGYTF.

The chain recombines TRBV19 with TRBJ2-7; 9 nucleotides line up with TRBD1. Germline loops: CDR1 LNHDA, CDR2 SQIVND (reference sequence). After removal of 4 bases from V and 5 bases from J, the junction contained 9 bases not matched to a gene. The CDR3 is made up of 15 amino acids. CDR3 sequence: CASSRQQGARDEQYF. In DNA form, the CDR3 reads TGTGCCAGTAGTAGGCAACAGGGGGCGCGGGACGAGCAGTACTTC.

The table lists this clone with a count of one. V and J are TRBV27 and TRBJ2-7; 10 bases map to TRBD1. CDR3 length: 16 amino acids. The J segment lost 6 bases and the V segment lost 2 bases, leaving 10 bases of the junction unmatched. The germline V gene encodes CDR1 MNHEY and CDR2 SMNVEV (reference sequence). The CDR3 nucleotides are TGTGCCAGCAGTTTAGGTTCTGGGACAGGGGCGTCCGAGCAGTACTTC. Its protein product is CASSLGSGTGASEQYF.

In its sample, this clone was seen once. The chain links TRBV5-8 to TRBJ1-1; D is undetermined. Per germline, CDR1 SGHTS and CDR2 YDEGEE. Trimming removed 6 bases from V and 1 base from J, with 13 bases in between. CDR3 size: 14 residues. The chain's CDR3 is CASTDGSSNTEAFF. The CDR3 DNA sequence: TGTGCCAGCACCGACGGGAGTTCGAACACTGAAGCTTTCTTT. Filled out from reference TRBV5-8 and TRBJ1-1, the complete variable domain reads EAGVTQSPTHLIKTRGQQATLRCSPISGHTSVYWYQQALGLGLQFLLWYDEGEERNRGNFPPRFSGRQFPNYSSELNVNALELEDSALYLCASTDGSSNTEAFFGQGTRLTVV.

The rearrangement uses TRBV7-3 and TRBJ2-5; D perhaps matches TRBD2 (6 bases). Germline V gene data show CDR1 as SGHTA and CDR2 as FQGTGA. V was shortened by 0 bases and J by 5 bases, with 7 bases between the two germline ends. The CDR3 loop spans 13 amino acids. CDR3 amino acids: CASSLTGGETQYF. Written as DNA, the CDR3 is TGTGCCAGCAGCTTAACCGGAGGGGAGACCCAGTACTTC.

The chain couples TRBV19 to TRBJ1-2; unclear D gene. Germline-derived CDR1 and CDR2 are LNHDA and SQIVND (reference sequence). V lost 6 bases and J 0 bases, leaving 11 bases between the germline ends. The length of the CDR3 is 14 residues. The CDR3 coding sequence is TGTGCCAGTAGCCCTGAGAAAGCTAACTATGGCTACACCTTC. Protein: CASSPEKANYGYTF.

The chain is built from TRBV9 and TRBJ1-1; TRBD1 agrees at 11 bases. Trimming removed 4 bases from V and 4 bases from J; junction bases left unmatched: 9. There are 16 residues in the CDR3. Germline V gene sequence: CDR1 SGDLS, CDR2 YYNGEE. Here the CDR3 DNA reads TGTGCCAGCAGCCCCCCTGGACAGGGGGCTGGCACTGAAGCTTTCTTT. This translates into CASSPPGQGAGTEAFF. Based on the CDR3 plus reference TRBV9 and TRBJ1-1, the full variable domain is DSGVTQTPKHLITATGQRVTLRCSPRSGDLSVYWYQQSLDQGLQFLIQYYNGEERAKGNILERFSAQQFPDLHSELNLSSLELGDSALYFCASSPPGQGAGTEAFFGQGTRLTVV.

This chain uses TRBV5-5 with TRBJ2-3, with 7 positions matching TRBD1. Losses at the gene ends were 3 bases for V and 5 bases for J; bases not matched to a gene: 6. The CDR3 is 14 amino acids. Germline loops: CDR1 SGHKS, CDR2 YYEKEE (reference sequence). This CDR3 is CASSYDRAIDTQYF. The CDR3 DNA is TGTGCCAGCAGCTACGACAGGGCTATAGATACGCAGTATTTT.